These 23 T cell receptor beta chains originate from one sample sequenced in a study of blood T cells in healthy people across ages (dated by TCRdb to 2014 to 2015). The library was made by 5' RACE. The sequencing machine was an Illumina HiSeq 2500. A second PCR of about 6 to 12 cycles was performed with a sample-barcoded 5' primer and a J-beta primer mix. TCRdb itself trimmed the public reads at Q25 with fastp, ran MiXCR and retained productive beta chains. Rows are unified per CDR3 protein, each entry keeping the most common DNA and genes. The sample contains 1.5 million to 2 million distinct CDR3 sequences, roughly 28% of them found a single time. The ten largest account for roughly 8.2% of the sample. The sequenced material came from blood. All receptors derive from a woman in her twenties or thirties in good health.

As for this clonotype: With a much larger clone just one base away, this may be a read error. This chain links TRBV12-3 or TRBV12-4 with TRBJ2-5; TRBD1 matches 7 bases. This CDR3 region has 13 residues. V gave up 8 bases and J gave up 5 bases; unmatched junction bases: 8. The CDR3 region has the DNA TGTGCCAGCGGTCCGACAGGGATGGAGACCCAGTACTTC. Its protein product is CASGPTGMETQYF.

The table lists this clonotype with many counts. V gene TRBV20-1 combines with J gene TRBJ2-7; no clear D. This CDR3 has 12 residues. Trimming took off 0 bases at V and 6 bases at J, with 9 bases between the two ends. Germline CDR1 DFQATT, CDR2 SNEGSKA (reference sequence). The CDR3: CSARDLSCEQYF. The CDR3 DNA follows: TGCAGTGCTAGAGATTTGAGTTGCGAGCAGTACTTC.

This clonotype came up a few times. V gene TRBV18 combines with J gene TRBJ1-2, with no clear D. Trimming cost V 3 bases and J 10 bases, with 15 bases left between them. Germline CDR1 reads KGHSH; CDR2 reads LQKENI. This CDR3 has 13 amino acids. The CDR3, as DNA: TGTGCCAGCTCACCCCGGGTCGGGCAGGACTACACCTTC. Protein: CASSPRVGQDYTF.

The chain carries TRBV29-1 and TRBJ2-1; D unresolved. The CDR3 has 14 residues. Germline loops: CDR1 SQVTM, CDR2 ANQGSEA. The germline V and J ends were trimmed by 3 bases and 1 base, with 10 bases remaining between them. The CDR3 loop is CSVELLRSYNEQFF. Written as DNA, the CDR3 is TGCAGCGTTGAGTTGTTAAGGTCCTACAATGAGCAGTTCTTC.

Points on this clonotype: This may arise from a read error, as a much more abundant clone is one base away. The gene calls are TRBV20-1 and TRBJ2-7; TRBD2 matches 8 bases. Unmatched junction bases numbered 19, after V lost 5 bases and J lost 7 bases. Germline assignment: CDR1 DFQATT and CDR2 SNEGSKA (reference sequence). The CDR3 covers 16 residues. CDR3 region: CSASPWVGRAGNEQYF. The CDR3 bases are TGCAGTGCTTCCCCTTGGGTCGGGAGGGCCGGGAATGAGCAGTACTTC.

The chain has TRBV6-6 and TRBJ1-2; TRBD1 matches 8 bases. V lost 2 bases to trimming and J lost 8 bases; unmatched junction nucleotides: 10. In germline, CDR1 is MNHNY, CDR2 SVGAGI (reference sequence). The CDR3 sequence is 15 residues long. CDR3 nucleotides: TGTGCCAGCAGTTACCGAGGACAGGGAAAGGAGGGCTACACCTTC. Protein product: CASSYRGQGKEGYTF.

This sequence joins TRBV18 and TRBJ1-5; no firm D call. The germline V gene has CDR1 KGHSH and CDR2 LQKENI. CDR3 length equals 14 residues. V was shortened by 8 bases and J by 2 bases, with 13 bases between the two germline ends. The CDR3 nucleotides are TGTGCCAGCCGCCCGTCCGGGGGCAATCAGCCCCAGCATTTT. It is translated as CASRPSGGNQPQHF.

Only a few counts were recorded for this clonotype. The V gene is TRBV20-1, the J gene TRBJ2-1, with TRBD1 matching over 7 bases. The CDR3 covers 14 residues. Trimming cost V 6 bases and J 5 bases; bases outside gene matches: 10. CDR1 and CDR2 (germline): DFQATT, SNEGSKA (reference sequence). DNA for the CDR3: TGCAGTGCCGGTCGGACAGGATCTAACAATGAGCAGTTCTTC. It yields the protein CSAGRTGSNNEQFF.

V usage is TRBV6-2 or TRBV6-3 and J usage is TRBJ2-2; 10 nucleotides line up with TRBD2. The CDR3 has 17 amino acids. Germline V gene sequence: CDR1 MNHEY, CDR2 SVGEGT. V shed 6 bases, J shed 0 bases, and the junction held 7 bases outside the gene matches. CDR3 DNA: TGTGCCAGCAGGCCCCGGACTAGCGGACCGAACACCGGGGAGCTGTTTTTT. This encodes CASRPRTSGPNTGELFF.

The V and J genes are TRBV10-3 and TRBJ2-7, with D perhaps matching TRBD1 or TRBD2 (6 bases each). This CDR3 spans 14 amino acids. Trimming took off 6 bases at V and 5 bases at J, with 17 bases between the two ends. Per the germline V gene, CDR1 is ENHRY and CDR2 is SYGVKD. The CDR3 DNA sequence: TGTGCCATCAGGGAGGACTGGCGGGACAACGAGCAGTACTTC. Amino acids: CAIREDWRDNEQYF.

This clonotype was seen a handful of times. This chain links TRBV10-1 with TRBJ2-1; the D gene is possibly TRBD2 (5 bases). V was clipped by 0 bases and J by 8 bases, with 26 bases between them. This CDR3 has 19 amino acids. Germline V gene data show CDR1 as WNHNN and CDR2 as SYGVQD (reference sequence). The CDR3 DNA reads as TGCGCCAGCAGTGAGTCGGCTGGCGCCCGGCCCGCCGCCGGGGATGAGCAGTTCTTC. Its protein is CASSESAGARPAAGDEQFF.

The chain employs TRBV11-1 and TRBJ1-2; a possible D gene is TRBD1 (6 bases). The germline V and J ends were trimmed by 5 bases and 6 bases, with 16 bases remaining between them. Germline V gene sequence: CDR1 SGHAT, CDR2 FQDESV (reference sequence). The length of the CDR3 is 14 residues. The CDR3 bases are TGTGCCAGCAGCCTCGCGTGGGGGCAAGATGGCTACACCTTC. The encoded protein is CASSLAWGQDGYTF. The variable domain in full, with the rest retrieved from reference TRBV11-1 and TRBJ1-2, is EAEVAQSPRYKITEKSQAVAFWCDPISGHATLYWYRQILGQGPELLVQFQDESVVDDSQLPKDRFSAERLKGVDSTLKIQPAELGDSAMYLCASSLAWGQDGYTFGSGTRLTVV.

This clonotype was counted ten times or more. The rearrangement uses TRBV6-1 and TRBJ2-7; TRBD2 aligns across 13 bases. CDR1 MNHNS and CDR2 SASEGT come from the germline V gene. The CDR3 is 14 amino acids. V trimming: 6 bases; J trimming: 3 bases; junction bases outside the gene matches: 2. The CDR3 DNA is TGTGCCAGCAGGAGACTAGCGGGGGGCTACGAGCAGTACTTC. It codes for CASRRLAGGYEQYF.

The chain joins TRBV20-1 to TRBJ2-5; 9 bases fit TRBD1. Germline lookup yields CDR1 DFQATT and CDR2 SNEGSKA (reference sequence). The CDR3 contains 14 residues. Germline trimming cut 7 bases from V and 1 base from J; bases unmatched to any gene: 7. Written as DNA, the CDR3 is TGCAGTGGCACAGGGGGCGAGATCCAAGAGACCCAGTACTTC. This translates into CSGTGGEIQETQYF.

This sequence joins TRBV27 and TRBJ1-6; D might be TRBD1 (5 bases). Looked up from germline, CDR1 is MNHEY and CDR2 is SMNVEV (reference sequence). V lost 2 bases and J 6 bases, leaving 14 bases between the germline ends. CDR3 size: 16 residues. The CDR3 loop is CASSLSFGQGNSPLHF. CDR3 sequence (DNA): TGTGCCAGCAGTTTAAGTTTCGGCCAGGGTAATTCACCCCTCCACTTT.

The chain recombines TRBV5-1 with TRBJ2-7; D tentatively reads TRBD1 or TRBD2 (6 bases each). The CDR3 runs 15 residues. Trimming left V 1 base short and J 4 bases short, with 15 bases between. Germline loops: CDR1 SGHRS, CDR2 YFSETQ. As DNA, the CDR3 is TGCGCCAGCAGCTTGTATCAAGGGGGGAGTTACGAGCAGTACTTC. It codes for CASSLYQGGSYEQYF.

The V gene is TRBV27, the J gene TRBJ2-7; D is possibly TRBD1 or TRBD2 (5 bases each). The CDR3 is 13 amino acids. The V end lost 5 bases, the J end lost 3 bases, and 11 bases lay between the germline ends. CDR1 and CDR2 (germline): MNHEY, SMNVEV (reference sequence). CDR3 sequence: CASSRGPNYEQYF. The CDR3 region has the DNA TGTGCCAGCAGTCGGGGACCGAACTACGAGCAGTACTTC.

This clonotype was picked up a small number of times. This chain uses TRBV15 with TRBJ2-4, with D tentatively TRBD1 (5 bases). With the DNA end fitting TRBJ2-5 better, the J assignment may be wrong. Germline V gene data show CDR1 as LNHNV and CDR2 as YYDKDF (reference sequence). This CDR3 region has 13 residues. CDR3 DNA: TGTGCCACCAGCAGAGACTCAGGGGAGACCCAGTACTTC. The encoded protein is CATSRDSGETQYF.

This clonotype turned up a few times. This chain connects TRBV5-1 to TRBJ1-1, with 11 bases that match TRBD1. Germline trimming cut 1 base from V and 4 bases from J; bases unmatched to any gene: 3. The length of the CDR3 is 15 residues. Germline V CDR1 and CDR2: SGHRS, YFSETQ. For the CDR3, the DNA is TGCGCCAGCAGCTTGCGGACAGGGGGCGGCACTGAAGCTTTCTTT. Translating gives CASSLRTGGGTEAFF.

The chain employs TRBV5-5 and TRBJ2-3; 11 positions match TRBD2. CDR3 size: 15 residues. Germline values: CDR1 SGHKS, CDR2 YYEKEE (reference sequence). V shed 4 bases and J 7 bases; nucleotides not matched to a gene: 8. The CDR3 sequence: CASSVTSGGRHTQYF. The DNA of the CDR3 is TGTGCCAGCAGCGTTACTAGCGGGGGAAGGCATACGCAGTATTTT.

The gene calls are TRBV12-3 or TRBV12-4 and TRBJ2-7; D assignment may be TRBD1 or TRBD2 (6 bases each). The CDR3 extends over 16 amino acids. Trimming pared 5 bases from V and 5 bases from J, leaving 22 bases between. CDR3 nucleotide sequence: TGTGCCAGCAGTATCCGGGACTTTGGCGCAGGGGACGAGCAGTACTTC. It encodes CASSIRDFGAGDEQYF.

This clonotype was detected only a few times. V and J are TRBV5-6 and TRBJ2-7; 9 positions match TRBD1. In germline, CDR1 is SGHDT, CDR2 YYEEEE. This CDR3 spans 14 amino acids. V shed 4 bases, J shed 5 bases, and the junction held 7 bases outside the gene matches. The CDR3 sequence: CASSQRQGGHEQYF. Written as DNA, the CDR3 is TGTGCCAGCAGCCAGAGACAGGGGGGCCACGAGCAGTACTTC.

This clonotype turned up a few times. This chain links TRBV2 with TRBJ2-6, with D uncertain. The germline gives CDR1 SNHLY, CDR2 FYNNEI. V lost 2 bases, J lost 0 bases, and 11 bases lay in between. The CDR3 runs 17 residues. The chain's CDR3 is CASSETGFSSGANVLTF. In nucleotides, the CDR3 is TGTGCCAGCAGTGAAACCGGGTTTAGCTCTGGGGCCAACGTCCTGACTTTC.